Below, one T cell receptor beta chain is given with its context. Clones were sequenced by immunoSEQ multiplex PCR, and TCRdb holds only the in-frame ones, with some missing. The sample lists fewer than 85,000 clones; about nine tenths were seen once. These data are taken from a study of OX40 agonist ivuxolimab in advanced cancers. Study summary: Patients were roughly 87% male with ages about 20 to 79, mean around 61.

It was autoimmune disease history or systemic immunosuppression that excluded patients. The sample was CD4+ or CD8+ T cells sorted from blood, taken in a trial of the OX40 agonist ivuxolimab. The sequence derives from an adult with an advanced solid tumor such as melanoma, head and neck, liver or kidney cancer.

The CDR3, as DNA: TGTGCCAGCAGCTCTAGTTTGTCGGGCGGCCACTACAATGAGCAGTTCTTC. Residues: CASSSSLSGGHYNEQFF. The chain is built from TRBV11-2 and TRBJ2-1; D is uncertain. The germline V and J ends were trimmed by 4 bases and 3 bases, with 19 bases remaining between them. Germline V gene data show CDR1 as SGHAT and CDR2 as FQNNGV. The CDR3 totals 17 residues.